These 29 T cell receptor beta chains originate from one sample sequenced in a study of cytomegalovirus exposure and HLA in healthy donors. Amplification used 60 Vbeta primers and 13 Jbeta primers. The table came from immunoSEQ multiplex PCR; TCRdb's copy has only in-frame clones and leaves some out. In the table there are 110,000 to 150,000 clones, 80% to 85% of which are singletons. The sample taken for sequencing was PBMCs. Every receptor here comes from a male donor in good health and CMV-seronegative.

This clone was recorded once. The chain has TRBV7-9 and TRBJ2-7; no clear D gene. The germline V gene encodes CDR1 SEHNR and CDR2 FQNEAQ (reference sequence). The CDR3 extends over 14 amino acids. Between the trimmed V and J ends, which lost 6 bases and 0 bases, there was a span of 12 bases. The CDR3 loop reads CASSLKGGSYEQYF. CDR3 bases: TGTGCCAGCAGTCTTAAAGGCGGCTCCTACGAGCAGTACTTC. The full variable domain, its missing parts supplied by reference TRBV7-9 and TRBJ2-7, is DTGVSQNPRHKITKRGQNVTFRCDPISEHNRLYWYRQTLGQGPEFLTYFQNEAQLEKSRLLSDRFSAERPKGSFSTLEIQRTEQGDSAMYLCASSLKGGSYEQYFGPGTRLTVT.

This clone was seen a handful of times. CDR3 amino acids: CASSSRIAGVAREQYF. CDR3 DNA sequence: TGTGCCAGCAGCTCCCGAATAGCGGGAGTAGCTAGGGAGCAGTACTTC. The chain combines TRBV7-2 with TRBJ2-7; TRBD2 agrees at 9 bases. The ends lost 4 bases at V and 7 bases at J; junction bases unmatched: 14. CDR3 length equals 16 residues. The germline gives CDR1 SGHTA, CDR2 FQGNSA. Combining the CDR3 with reference TRBV7-2 and TRBJ2-7 gives the whole variable domain GAGVSQSPSNKVTEKGKDVELRCDPISGHTALYWYRQSLGQGLEFLIYFQGNSAPDKSGLPSDRFSAERTGGSVSTLTIQRTQQEDSAVYLCASSSRIAGVAREQYFGPGTRLTVT.

V and J are TRBV27 and TRBJ1-1; D remains unclear. The V end was cut by 1 base, the J end by 1 base, with 7 bases between. The V gene's germline CDR1 is MNHEY and CDR2 SMNVEV (reference sequence). The CDR3 covers 14 residues. CDR3 coding DNA: TGTGCCAGCAGTTTATGGGCAGAGAACACTGAAGCTTTCTTT. Translation gives CASSLWAENTEAFF.

Comment on this clone: Different DNA sequences within this sample yield the same CDR3. The chain joins TRBV18 to TRBJ1-6; possible D gene TRBD1, 6 bases. V was pared by 3 bases and J by 5 bases, with 8 bases between. This CDR3 has 14 amino acids. The germline CDR1 and CDR2 sequences are KGHSH and LQKENI. CDR3 sequence (DNA): TGTGCCAGCTCACCCGGACAGAATAATTCACCCCTCCACTTT. Residues: CASSPGQNNSPLHF.

The chain employs TRBV2 and TRBJ2-5, with TRBD1 identical over 10 bases. Germline CDR1 is SNHLY and CDR2 is FYNNEI. With 7 bases clipped from V and 0 bases from J, the junction kept 2 bases outside the gene matches. This CDR3 has 14 residues. The CDR3 nucleotides read TGTGCCAGCAAGGACAGGGGGTACCAAGAGACCCAGTACTTC. This encodes CASKDRGYQETQYF.

To note about this clone: One end of the junction does not line up with germline, which may come from a read error. The genes are TRBV7-9 and TRBJ1-6; TRBD1 aligns across 10 bases. The CDR3 totals 14 residues. Germline CDR1 SEHNR, CDR2 FQNEAQ (reference sequence). CDR3 sequence reads: CSSSPTGGRSPLHF. CDR3 nucleotide sequence: TGTTCCAGCAGCCCGACAGGGGGCAGGTCACCCCTCCACTTT.

The chain is built from TRBV7-8 and TRBJ2-3; D is undetermined. Trimming cost V 2 bases and J 5 bases, with 5 bases left between them. The CDR3 is 12 residues long. The germline gives CDR1 SGHVS, CDR2 FQNEAQ. The CDR3 protein is CASSLSGDTQYF. In nucleotides, the CDR3 is TGTGCCAGCAGCTTATCAGGAGATACGCAGTATTTT.

This clone was counted only a few times. This chain joins TRBV30 and TRBJ1-1; the match to TRBD1 covers 10 bases. This CDR3 region has 14 residues. From germline, CDR1 is GTSNPN and CDR2 SVGIG (reference sequence). The V and J ends lost 4 bases and 7 bases, in that order; junction bases with no gene match: 9. Here the CDR3 DNA reads TGTGCCTGGACTTCAGGGACAGGGGCTATTGAAGCTTTCTTT. Translated, it gives CAWTSGTGAIEAFF. Full variable domain (remainder filled in from reference TRBV30 and TRBJ1-1): SQTIHQWPATLVQPVGSPLSLECTVEGTSNPNLYWYRQAAGRGLQLLFYSVGIGQISSEVPQNLSASRPQDRQFILSSKKLLLSDSGFYLCAWTSGTGAIEAFFGQGTRLTVV.

Written as DNA, the CDR3 is TGTGCCAGCAGTCCACAGGAACTCCTTGGCAATGAGCAGTTCTTC. Its translation is CASSPQELLGNEQFF. The chain is built from TRBV5-8 and TRBJ2-1; perhaps TRBD1 as D (5 bases). The CDR3 is 15 residues long. The ends were cut back, 5 bases at V and 6 bases at J, with 18 bases in the middle. CDR1 SGHTS and CDR2 YDEGEE come from the germline V gene.

V gene TRBV18 combines with J gene TRBJ1-2; 7 nucleotides line up with TRBD1. This CDR3 is 15 amino acids long. The V gene end was trimmed by 2 bases and the J gene end by 8 bases; junction bases not matched to a gene: 11. The V gene's germline CDR1 is KGHSH and CDR2 LQKENI. CDR3 bases: TGTGCCAGCTCACCAAGGACAGGCGGATTGGGGGGCTACACCTTC. This encodes CASSPRTGGLGGYTF.

V is TRBV11-2 and J is TRBJ2-7; D is ambiguous. The CDR3 extends over 16 amino acids. Trimming removed 2 bases from V and 2 bases from J, with 16 bases in between. CDR1 is SGHAT and CDR2 is FQNNGV in the germline V gene. The CDR3 protein is CASSLFYLEETYEQYF. CDR3 in DNA: TGTGCCAGCAGCTTATTTTATCTAGAAGAGACCTACGAGCAGTACTTC. The variable domain in full, with the rest retrieved from reference TRBV11-2 and TRBJ2-7, is EAGVAQSPRYKIIEKRQSVAFWCNPISGHATLYWYQQILGQGPKLLIQFQNNGVVDDSQLPKDRFSAERLKGVDSTLKIQPAKLEDSAVYLCASSLFYLEETYEQYFGPGTRLTVT.

The rearrangement links TRBV9 to TRBJ2-2, with D unclear. Germline-derived CDR1 and CDR2 are SGDLS and YYNGEE. There are 14 residues in the CDR3. Trimming removed 5 bases at V and 2 bases at J, with 10 bases between. The CDR3 DNA reads TGTGCCAGCAGGGTCCAGGTTAACACCGGGGAGCTGTTTTTT. It translates to CASRVQVNTGELFF.

V is TRBV18 and J is TRBJ1-4, with D perhaps matching TRBD1 (6 bases). The V end was cut by 6 bases, the J end by 2 bases, with 10 bases between. CDR1 is KGHSH and CDR2 is LQKENI in the germline V gene. The CDR3 loop spans 14 amino acids. CDR3 coding DNA: TGTGCCAGCTCTCTAACAGGGACTAATGAAAAACTGTTTTTT. Translated: CASSLTGTNEKLFF.

The rearrangement joins TRBV10-3 to TRBJ1-3; TRBD1 matches at 7 bases. The germline CDR1 and CDR2 sequences are ENHRY and SYGVKD. CDR3 size: 14 residues. J was trimmed by 4 bases and V by 6 bases; bases with no gene match: 6. The CDR3 nucleotides read TGTGCCATCAGATCAGACAGGGCAGGAAACACCATATATTTT. Its translation: CAIRSDRAGNTIYF.

The chain's CDR3 is CASRRDRAAEAFF. The CDR3 DNA is TGTGCCAGCAGACGGGACAGGGCCGCTGAAGCTTTCTTT. The chain combines TRBV28 with TRBJ1-1, with 9 bases matching TRBD1. The germline gives CDR1 MDHEN, CDR2 SYDVKM. The CDR3 spans 13 residues. V lost 6 bases to trimming and J lost 6 bases; unmatched junction nucleotides: 5.

Worth noting for this clone: An end of the junction does not agree with germline; a read error may underlie this. The chain is built from TRBV7-9 and TRBJ2-2; TRBD1 is a possible D gene (5 bases). Per the germline V gene, CDR1 is SEHNR and CDR2 is FQNEAQ (reference sequence). CDR3 length equals 15 residues. CDR3 sequence (DNA): TGTTCCAGCAGCCCCAGGGTCCGGGACACCGGGGAGCTGTTTTTT. Its protein product is CSSSPRVRDTGELFF.

This chain links TRBV4-1 with TRBJ2-1; TRBD1 matches 10 bases. J was trimmed by 7 bases and V by 4 bases; bases with no gene match: 7. Germline V gene lookup returns CDR1 MGHRA and CDR2 YSYEKL. The CDR3 has 15 amino acids. This CDR3 reads CASSPRDRGMNEQFF. In nucleotides, the CDR3 is TGCGCCAGCAGCCCCCGGGACAGGGGTATGAATGAGCAGTTCTTC.

V is TRBV6-1 and J is TRBJ1-5; TRBD1 aligns across 7 bases. CDR1 and CDR2 (germline): MNHNS, SASEGT. V was clipped by 0 bases and J by 5 bases; unmatched bases: 4. The CDR3 is made up of 15 amino acids. In nucleotides, the CDR3 is TGTGCCAGCAGTGAAGCGATAAGGGGGCATCAGCCCCAGCATTTT. This translates into CASSEAIRGHQPQHF.

V and J are TRBV19 and TRBJ1-2; weak D call: TRBD1 (6 bases). There are 13 residues in the CDR3. Trimming removed 6 bases at V and 6 bases at J, with 14 bases between. The germline CDR1 and CDR2 sequences are LNHDA and SQIVND (reference sequence). CDR3 nucleotides: TGTGCCAGTAGGTCCCAAGCAGGGGATGGCTACACCTTC. Encoded protein: CASRSQAGDGYTF.

The chain employs TRBV27 and TRBJ2-1; D unclear. Germline lookup yields CDR1 MNHEY and CDR2 SMNVEV (reference sequence). V lost 3 bases to trimming and J lost 4 bases, with 7 bases between them. The CDR3 contains 13 residues. As DNA, the CDR3 is TGTGCCAGCAGTTTGTCCCTATACAATGAGCAGTTCTTC. Its translation is CASSLSLYNEQFF.

In DNA form, the CDR3 reads TGTGCCAGCAGTGCGTCACAGAGAAACTATGGCTACACCTTC. It codes for CASSASQRNYGYTF. The rearrangement links TRBV2 to TRBJ1-2, with D unresolved. CDR1 SNHLY and CDR2 FYNNEI come from the germline V gene. V was pared by 4 bases and J by 2 bases, with 11 bases between. The CDR3 spans 14 residues. The full variable domain, with the rest looked up from reference TRBV2 and TRBJ1-2, is EPEVTQTPSHQVTQMGQEVILRCVPISNHLYFYWYRQILGQKVEFLVSFYNNEISEKSEIFDDQFSVERPDGSNFTLKIRSTKLEDSAMYFCASSASQRNYGYTFGSGTRLTVV.

V is TRBV6-1 and J is TRBJ1-4; D gene unclear. The CDR3 totals 14 residues. CDR1 is MNHNS and CDR2 is SASEGT in the germline V gene. V was pared by 8 bases and J by 0 bases, with 10 bases between. The CDR3 region has the DNA TGTGCCAGCCGGCCGGGTCCAACTAATGAAAAACTGTTTTTT. Translated, it gives CASRPGPTNEKLFF.

The chain carries TRBV6-5 and TRBJ2-1; tentative D call: TRBD1 (6 bases). CDR3 size: 14 residues. Germline lookup yields CDR1 MNHEY and CDR2 SVGAGI. V lost 2 bases, J lost 7 bases, and 12 bases lay in between. CDR3 bases: TGTGCCAGCAGTTACGGGCAGGGGATAAATGAGCAGTTCTTC. It is translated as CASSYGQGINEQFF.

This sequence joins TRBV5-1 and TRBJ1-1; TRBD1 matches at 8 bases. The junction had 10 bases not matched to a gene; V was cut back by 4 bases and J by 2 bases. The germline CDR1 and CDR2 sequences are SGHRS and YFSETQ. CDR3 size: 16 residues. CDR3 residues: CASSETGATSNTEAFF. CDR3 nucleotides: TGCGCCAGCAGCGAGACAGGGGCGACGTCAAACACTGAAGCTTTCTTT.

The V gene is TRBV7-9, the J gene TRBJ1-2, with 8 nucleotides matching TRBD1. V shed 5 bases, J shed 7 bases, and the junction held 18 bases outside the gene matches. CDR1 is SEHNR and CDR2 is FQNEAQ in the germline V gene (reference sequence). The CDR3 is made up of 17 amino acids. The DNA of the CDR3 is TGTGCCAGCAGCCCGACGGACAGGGCCCAGACTTTCTGTGGCTACACCTTC. Protein: CASSPTDRAQTFCGYTF.

V gene TRBV30 combines with J gene TRBJ2-7; D perhaps matches TRBD1 (5 bases). The CDR3 covers 11 residues. Deletions cut 3 bases from V and 6 bases from J, with 9 bases between. Per germline, CDR1 GTSNPN and CDR2 SVGIG (reference sequence). The CDR3 region has the DNA TGTGCCTGGAGCAGGGCTTCCGAGCAGTACTTC. Amino acid sequence: CAWSRASEQYF.

J is TRBJ2-5 and V is TRBV5-1, with TRBD2 matching 13 bases. Trimming cost V 4 bases and J 5 bases; bases outside gene matches: 8. Germline V gives CDR1 SGHRS, CDR2 YFSETQ. The length of the CDR3 is 16 residues. The CDR3 region is CASSPGLAGLLETQYF. In DNA, the CDR3 is TGCGCCAGCAGCCCGGGACTAGCGGGATTGCTCGAGACCCAGTACTTC.

The chain uses TRBV7-8 and TRBJ2-7; 9 positions match TRBD2. Unmatched junction bases numbered 5, after V lost 1 base and J lost 7 bases. CDR3 length: 14 amino acids. Germline CDR1 reads SGHVS; CDR2 reads FQNEAQ. CDR3 DNA sequence: TGTGCCAGCAGCTTAGGGACTAGCGTTCGAGAGCAGTACTTC. Amino acid sequence: CASSLGTSVREQYF.

The chain uses TRBV7-9 and TRBJ1-1, with D unresolved. Germline V lookup: CDR1 SEHNR, CDR2 FQNEAQ (reference sequence). The CDR3 spans 16 residues. V was shortened by 5 bases and J by 1 base, with 17 bases between the two germline ends. In nucleotides, the CDR3 is TGTGCCAGCAGCCCACCATGGGTCCAGCGGAACACTGAAGCTTTCTTT. Its protein is CASSPPWVQRNTEAFF.